This entry describes one TCR beta chain. The V and J ends lost 5 bases and 7 bases, in that order; junction bases with no gene match: 11. Per germline, CDR1 SGHTA and CDR2 FQGTGA. The CDR3 runs to 16 residues. This entry belongs to a study of blood T cell repertoires in COVID-19. In the study overall: Both acute and convalescent COVID-19 samples were obtained from the United States, Italy and Spain. Sample material is recorded as cDNA or gDNA derived from T cells, B-cell-depleted T cells, or PBMCs.

The authors' processing: Using reference gene primer amplification, nucleated cell counts were estimated. The protocol was immunoSEQ multiplex PCR, while the TCRdb copy is restricted to in-frame clones and leaves out a portion. The DNA gave D and trimming, while V, J and clone size come from that table. The sample shows 45,000 to 50,000 clones, 85% to 90% of them seen only once. Sequencing was done on a sample of peripheral blood. This sequence originates from a man aged 50 to 59 with active COVID-19. The chain uses TRBV7-3 and TRBJ2-2, with 9 bases fitting TRBD1. The CDR3 is CASSPGTGRRNGELFF. CDR3 nucleotides: TGTGCCAGCAGCCCGGGGACAGGGCGGAGGAACGGGGAGCTGTTTTTT.